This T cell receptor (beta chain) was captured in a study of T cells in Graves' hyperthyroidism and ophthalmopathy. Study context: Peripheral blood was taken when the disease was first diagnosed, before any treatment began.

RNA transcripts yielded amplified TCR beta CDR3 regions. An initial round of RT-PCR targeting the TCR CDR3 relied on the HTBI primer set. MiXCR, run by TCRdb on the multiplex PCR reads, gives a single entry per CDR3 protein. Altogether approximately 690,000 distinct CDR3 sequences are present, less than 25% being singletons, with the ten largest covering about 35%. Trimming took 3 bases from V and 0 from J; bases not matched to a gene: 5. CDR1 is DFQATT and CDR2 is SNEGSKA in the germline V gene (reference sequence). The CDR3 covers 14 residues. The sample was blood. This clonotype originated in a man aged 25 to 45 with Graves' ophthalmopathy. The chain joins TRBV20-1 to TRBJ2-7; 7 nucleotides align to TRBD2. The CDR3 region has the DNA TGCAGTGCTAGGGTGTCTAGCGGCTCCTACGAGCAGTACTTC. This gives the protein CSARVSSGSYEQYF.